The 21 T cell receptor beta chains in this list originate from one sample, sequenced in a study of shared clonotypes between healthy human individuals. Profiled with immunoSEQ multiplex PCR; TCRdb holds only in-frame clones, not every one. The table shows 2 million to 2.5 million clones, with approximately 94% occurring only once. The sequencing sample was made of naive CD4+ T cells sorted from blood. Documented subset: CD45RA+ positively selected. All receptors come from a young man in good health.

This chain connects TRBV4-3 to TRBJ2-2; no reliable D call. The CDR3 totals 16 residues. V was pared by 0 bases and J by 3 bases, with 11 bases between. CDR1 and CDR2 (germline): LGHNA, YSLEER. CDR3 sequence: CASSQEGMADTGELFF. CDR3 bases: TGCGCCAGCAGCCAAGAAGGGATGGCGGACACCGGGGAGCTGTTTTTT.

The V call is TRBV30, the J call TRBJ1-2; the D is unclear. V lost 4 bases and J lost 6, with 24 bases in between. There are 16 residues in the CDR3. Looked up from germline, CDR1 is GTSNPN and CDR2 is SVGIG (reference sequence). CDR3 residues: CAWTLGRRSRLNGYTF. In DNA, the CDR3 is TGTGCCTGGACCTTGGGCAGGAGGAGCCGCTTGAATGGCTACACCTTC.

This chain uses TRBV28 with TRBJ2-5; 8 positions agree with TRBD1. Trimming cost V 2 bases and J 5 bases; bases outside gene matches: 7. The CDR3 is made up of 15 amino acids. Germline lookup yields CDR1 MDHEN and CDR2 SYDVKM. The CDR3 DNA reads TGTGCCAGCAGTTTACAGGGGGCACTGCGGGAGACCCAGTACTTC. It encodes CASSLQGALRETQYF.

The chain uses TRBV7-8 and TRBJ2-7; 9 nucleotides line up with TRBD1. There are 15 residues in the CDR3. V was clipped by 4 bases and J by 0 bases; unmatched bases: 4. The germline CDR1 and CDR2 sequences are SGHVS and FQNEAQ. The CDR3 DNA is TGTGCCAGCAGCTCCGGGACAGGGTTCTCCTACGAGCAGTACTTC. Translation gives CASSSGTGFSYEQYF.

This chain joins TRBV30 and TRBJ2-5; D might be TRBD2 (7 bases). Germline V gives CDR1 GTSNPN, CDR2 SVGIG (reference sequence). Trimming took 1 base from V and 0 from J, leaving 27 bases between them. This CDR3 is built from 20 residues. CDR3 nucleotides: TGTGCCTGGAGTGCCTCGCCCGCGGGGGCCGCTGTGAGGTACCAAGAGACCCAGTACTTC. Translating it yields CAWSASPAGAAVRYQETQYF.

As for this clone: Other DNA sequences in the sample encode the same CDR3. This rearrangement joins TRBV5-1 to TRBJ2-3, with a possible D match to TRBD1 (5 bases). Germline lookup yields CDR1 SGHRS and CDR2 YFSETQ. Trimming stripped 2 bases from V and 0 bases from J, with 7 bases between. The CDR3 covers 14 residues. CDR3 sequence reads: CASSFGQSTDTQYF. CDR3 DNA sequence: TGCGCCAGCAGCTTCGGACAAAGCACAGATACGCAGTATTTT.

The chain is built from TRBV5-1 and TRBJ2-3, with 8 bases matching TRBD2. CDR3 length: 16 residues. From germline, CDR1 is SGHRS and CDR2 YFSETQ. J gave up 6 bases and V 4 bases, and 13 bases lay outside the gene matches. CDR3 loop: CASSPRGGPTEDTQYF. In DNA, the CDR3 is TGCGCCAGCAGCCCCCGGGGGGGGCCGACCGAGGATACGCAGTATTTT.

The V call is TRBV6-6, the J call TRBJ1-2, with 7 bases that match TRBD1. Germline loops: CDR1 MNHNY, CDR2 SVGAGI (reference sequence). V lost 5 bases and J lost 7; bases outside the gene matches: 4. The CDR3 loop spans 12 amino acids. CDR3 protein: CASSRDSGGYTF. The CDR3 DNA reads TGTGCCAGCAGTCGGGACAGTGGTGGCTACACCTTC.

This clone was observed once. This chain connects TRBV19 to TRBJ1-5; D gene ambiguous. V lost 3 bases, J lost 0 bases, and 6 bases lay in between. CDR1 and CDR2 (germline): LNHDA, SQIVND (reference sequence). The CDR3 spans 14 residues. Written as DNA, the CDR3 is TGTGCCAGTAGTATTTTCCATAGCAATCAGCCCCAGCATTTT. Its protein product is CASSIFHSNQPQHF.

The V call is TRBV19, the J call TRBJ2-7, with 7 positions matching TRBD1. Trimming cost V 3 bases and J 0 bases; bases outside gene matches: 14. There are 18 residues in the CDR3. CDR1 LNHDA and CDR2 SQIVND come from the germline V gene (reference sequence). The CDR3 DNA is TGTGCCAGTAGTATGGGAATTAGGACAGGTACCTACTCCTACGAGCAGTACTTC. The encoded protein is CASSMGIRTGTYSYEQYF.

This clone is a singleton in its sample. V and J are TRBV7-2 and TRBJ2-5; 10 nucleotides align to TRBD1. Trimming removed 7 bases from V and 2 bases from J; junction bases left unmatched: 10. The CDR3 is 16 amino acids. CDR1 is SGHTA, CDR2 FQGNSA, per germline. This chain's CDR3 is CASTPVGTGVQETQYF. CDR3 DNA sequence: TGTGCCAGCACCCCAGTCGGGACAGGGGTTCAAGAGACCCAGTACTTC.

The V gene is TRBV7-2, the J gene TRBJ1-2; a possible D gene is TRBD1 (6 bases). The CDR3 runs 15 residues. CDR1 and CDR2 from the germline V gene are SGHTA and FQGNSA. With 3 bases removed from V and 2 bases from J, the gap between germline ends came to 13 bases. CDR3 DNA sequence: TGTGCCAGCAGCTTGGGACACCTCGCGAACTATGGCTACACCTTC. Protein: CASSLGHLANYGYTF.

DNA for the CDR3: TGTGCCAGCAGTGAAGCGGGTCAGCGCGAGCAGTACTTC. Protein product: CASSEAGQREQYF. The chain recombines TRBV6-1 with TRBJ2-7; D gene uncertain. Trimming took 0 bases from V and 6 from J, leaving 9 bases between them. CDR3 length equals 13 residues. Germline CDR1 is MNHNS and CDR2 is SASEGT.

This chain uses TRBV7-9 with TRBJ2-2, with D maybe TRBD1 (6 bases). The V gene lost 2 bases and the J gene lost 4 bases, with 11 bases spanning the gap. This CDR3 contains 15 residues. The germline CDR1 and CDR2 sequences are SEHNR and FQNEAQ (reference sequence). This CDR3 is CASSLLRGSTGELFF. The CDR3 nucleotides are TGTGCCAGCAGCTTACTGAGGGGGAGCACCGGGGAGCTGTTTTTT.

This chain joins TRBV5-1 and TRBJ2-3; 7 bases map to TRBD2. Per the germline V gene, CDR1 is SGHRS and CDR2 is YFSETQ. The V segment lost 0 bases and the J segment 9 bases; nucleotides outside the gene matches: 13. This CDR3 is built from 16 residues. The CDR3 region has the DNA TGCGCCAGCAGCTTGGCCTTGGCGGGAGTCGGAGACACGCAGTATTTT. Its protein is CASSLALAGVGDTQYF.

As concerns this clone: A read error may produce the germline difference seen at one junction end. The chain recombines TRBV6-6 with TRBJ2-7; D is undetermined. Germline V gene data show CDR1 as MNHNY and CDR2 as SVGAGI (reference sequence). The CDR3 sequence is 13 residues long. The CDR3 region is CTSSYQSSYEQYF. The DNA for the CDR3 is TGTACCAGCAGTTACCAGAGCTCCTACGAGCAGTACTTC.

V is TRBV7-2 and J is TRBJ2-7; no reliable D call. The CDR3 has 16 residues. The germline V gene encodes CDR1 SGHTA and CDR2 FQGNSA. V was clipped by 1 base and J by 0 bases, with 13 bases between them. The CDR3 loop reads CASSLGGTASSYEQYF. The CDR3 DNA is TGTGCCAGCAGCTTAGGAGGAACAGCCTCCTCCTACGAGCAGTACTTC.

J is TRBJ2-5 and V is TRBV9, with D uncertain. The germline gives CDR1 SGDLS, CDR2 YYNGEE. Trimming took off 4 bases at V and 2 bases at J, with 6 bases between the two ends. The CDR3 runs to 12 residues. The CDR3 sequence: CASSQGQETQYF. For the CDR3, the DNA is TGTGCCAGCAGCCAAGGGCAAGAGACCCAGTACTTC.

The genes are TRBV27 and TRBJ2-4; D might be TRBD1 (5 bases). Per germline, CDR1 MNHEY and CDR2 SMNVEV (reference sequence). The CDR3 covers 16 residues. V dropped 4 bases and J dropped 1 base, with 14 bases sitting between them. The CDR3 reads CASSSSGLRAKNIQYF. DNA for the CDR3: TGTGCCAGCAGTTCCTCAGGGTTGAGGGCCAAAAACATTCAGTACTTC.

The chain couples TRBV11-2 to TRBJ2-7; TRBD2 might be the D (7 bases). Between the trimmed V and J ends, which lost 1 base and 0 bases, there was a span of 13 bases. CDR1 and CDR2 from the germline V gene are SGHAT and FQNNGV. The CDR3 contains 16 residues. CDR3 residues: CASSLVFGGLSYEQYF. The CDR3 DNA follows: TGTGCCAGCAGCTTAGTGTTCGGGGGGCTCTCCTACGAGCAGTACTTC.

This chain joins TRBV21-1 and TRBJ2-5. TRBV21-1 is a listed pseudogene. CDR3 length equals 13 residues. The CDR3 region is CASRVDGQETQYF. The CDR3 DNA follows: TGTGCCAGCAGAGTTGACGGTCAAGAGACCCAGTACTTC.